One sample yielded the 7 T cell receptor beta chains listed below, sequenced in a study of CD8+CD57+ T cells in acquired aplastic anemia. By flow cytometry, patients selected for sequencing had shown an expansion of CD8+CD57+ cells. The use of genomic DNA as template underpinned the TCR beta VDJ and CDR3 profiling. One entry per CDR3 protein results from TCRdb running MiXCR on the reads. The sample has about 180,000 distinct CDR3 sequences, less than 60% seen once. The sequenced material came from sorted CD4+, CD8+, or CD8+CD57+ T cells (not recorded which) from PBMCs. The receptor set was obtained from a human donor with aplastic anemia.

Of note for this clonotype: One end of the junction fails to match germline, which may point to a read error. The V gene is TRBV5-8, the J gene TRBJ1-1; D is uncertain. CDR3 length: 14 residues. Germline assignment: CDR1 SGHTS and CDR2 YDEGEE. The CDR3 is CAGSLVPTRPEAFF. In DNA, the CDR3 is TGTGCCGGCAGCTTGGTACCCACCCGACCTGAAGCTTTCTTT.

With regard to this clonotype: A read error may produce the germline difference seen at one junction end. The chain uses TRBV7-3 and TRBJ2-1; 12 bases line up with TRBD2. CDR3 size: 13 residues. The germline CDR1 and CDR2 sequences are SGHTA and FQGTGA. Written as DNA, the CDR3 is TGTGCCAGCAGCCCCGACGGACTAGCGGGATTGATCTTC. This translates into CASSPDGLAGLIF.

This clonotype has just a few counts. The V call is TRBV30, the J call TRBJ2-1, with 10 bases identical to TRBD2. The CDR3 consists of 14 residues. Germline trimming cut 7 bases from V and 4 bases from J; bases unmatched to any gene: 7. In germline, CDR1 is GTSNPN, CDR2 SVGIG (reference sequence). DNA of the CDR3: TGTGCCTCTAAACTAGCGGGAATTTACAATGAGCAGTTCTTC. Its protein product is CASKLAGIYNEQFF.

This clonotype was observed a few times. The chain carries TRBV2 and TRBJ2-1, with 12 bases matching TRBD2. Looked up from germline, CDR1 is SNHLY and CDR2 is FYNNEI. There are 15 residues in the CDR3. Trimming took 6 bases from V and 6 from J; bases not matched to a gene: 6. The CDR3 nucleotides are TGTGCCAGCAGGGAAACTAGCGGGAGGCTCAATGAGCAGTTCTTC. Amino acid sequence: CASRETSGRLNEQFF.

This clonotype was seen many times. Written as DNA, the CDR3 is TGTGCCAGCAGCCAACAACAGGGGAGAGGAGAGCAGTACTTC. This encodes CASSQQQGRGEQYF. This chain connects TRBV16 to TRBJ2-7; 7 bases map to TRBD1. Per the germline V gene, CDR1 is KGHSY and CDR2 is FQNENV. Losses at the gene ends were 2 bases for V and 7 bases for J; bases not matched to a gene: 8. The CDR3 length is 14 residues.

The chain combines TRBV29-1 with TRBJ2-3; TRBD1 is a possible D gene (5 bases). The CDR3 totals 14 residues. Per germline, CDR1 SQVTM and CDR2 ANQGSEA. The V gene lost 0 bases and the J gene lost 0 bases, with 7 bases spanning the gap. The CDR3 DNA reads as TGCAGCGTTGAAGATAAGGGGAGCACAGATACGCAGTATTTT. The encoded protein is CSVEDKGSTDTQYF.

Many counts were recorded for this clonotype. The V call is TRBV5-1, the J call TRBJ1-2; 7 bases map to TRBD1. V dropped 4 bases and J dropped 2; count of bases not matched to a gene: 5. The CDR3 length is 14 residues. The germline gives CDR1 SGHRS, CDR2 YFSETQ. This chain's CDR3 is CASSLGGQNYGYTF. As DNA, the CDR3 is TGCGCCAGCAGCCTGGGGGGACAGAACTATGGCTACACCTTC.